These 2 T cell receptor beta chains originate from one sample sequenced in a study of T-cell reconstitution after alpha-beta-depleted transplantation in children. A library of TCRbeta sequences, prepared with unique molecular identifiers, was generated. MiXCR was run by TCRdb on the PCR reads, yielding one entry per CDR3 protein. There are about 610,000 distinct CDR3 sequences in the sample; about 11% occur only once, and less than 5% lies in the top ten. The sample in question was PBMCs from the stem cell graft donor, obtained from the stem cell graft. All receptors come from a human donor who donated a stem cell graft to a child with acute myeloid leukemia.

At least ten counts were recorded for this clonotype. This chain connects TRBV25-1 to TRBJ2-7; no definite D call. Trimming took off 2 bases at V and 7 bases at J, with 15 bases between the two ends. CDR3 size: 14 residues. Germline V gives CDR1 MGHDK, CDR2 SYGVNS. The CDR3 sequence: CASSEPHGGMEQYF. DNA of the CDR3: TGTGCCAGCAGTGAACCGCACGGTGGTATGGAGCAGTACTTC.

The rearrangement uses TRBV6-2 or TRBV6-3 and TRBJ2-1, with D perhaps TRBD2 (6 bases). In germline, CDR1 is MNHEY, CDR2 SVGEGT. CDR3 length equals 14 residues. V lost 6 bases and J 4 bases, leaving 13 bases between the germline ends. The CDR3 region has the DNA TGTGCCAGCAGCCAACCGGGACTTTACAATGAGCAGTTCTTC. Residues: CASSQPGLYNEQFF.